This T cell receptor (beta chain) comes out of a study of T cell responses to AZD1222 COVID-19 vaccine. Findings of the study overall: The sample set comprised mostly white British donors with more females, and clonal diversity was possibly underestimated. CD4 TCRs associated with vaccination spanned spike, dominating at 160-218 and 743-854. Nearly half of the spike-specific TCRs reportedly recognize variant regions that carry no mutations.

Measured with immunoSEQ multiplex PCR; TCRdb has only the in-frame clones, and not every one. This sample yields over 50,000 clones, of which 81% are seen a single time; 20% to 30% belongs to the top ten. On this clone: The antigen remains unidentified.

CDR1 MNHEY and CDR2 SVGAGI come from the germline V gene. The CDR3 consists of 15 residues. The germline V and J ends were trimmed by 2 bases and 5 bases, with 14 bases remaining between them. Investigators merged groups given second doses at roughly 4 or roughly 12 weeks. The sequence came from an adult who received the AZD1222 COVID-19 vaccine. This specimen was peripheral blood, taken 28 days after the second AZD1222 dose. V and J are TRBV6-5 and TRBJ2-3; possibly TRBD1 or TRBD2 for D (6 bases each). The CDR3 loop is CASSYGEQGGDTQYF. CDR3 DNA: TGTGCCAGCAGTTACGGGGAACAGGGAGGAGATACGCAGTATTTT.